A selection of T cell receptor beta chains follows, all from one sample in a study of technical replicates of blood from a handful of donors. This table comes from immunoSEQ multiplex PCR, and its TCRdb copy is limited to in-frame clones, with some not included. The data hold approximately 85,000 clones, with around 94% observed a single time. The sample taken for sequencing was T cells isolated from PBMCs. These receptors were obtained from a human donor in good health. Both conserved end residues are part of each CDR3. The order of the fields is J gene, V gene, D gene, clone size, CDR3 protein, CDR3 DNA. The D gene is left open where the match is weak. For some rows the clone size is stated as once, few or many, or as a class when expanded; others skip it.

>TRBJ2-1|TRBV18|TRBD2|-
CASSPLAGAYNEQFF
TGTGCCAGCTCACCCCTAGCGGGAGCCTACAATGAGCAGTTCTTC
>TRBJ2-7|TRBV10-3|-|-
CAIRTLGDTYEQYF
TGTGCCATCCGTACACTAGGTGATACCTACGAGCAGTACTTC
>TRBJ2-1|TRBV6-1|TRBD1|-
CASSERTGAAYNEQFF
TGTGCCAGCAGTGAAAGAACAGGGGCGGCCTACAATGAGCAGTTCTTC
>TRBJ2-5|TRBV19|-|-
CASSTQGREETQYF
TGTGCCAGTAGTACGCAGGGGAGAGAAGAGACCCAGTACTTC
>TRBJ1-4|TRBV2|-|-
CASSRVIERANEKLFF
TGTGCCAGCAGCAGGGTAATAGAGCGGGCTAATGAAAAACTGTTTTTT
>TRBJ2-1|TRBV19|-|-
CATGRGYNEQFF
TGTGCCACCGGTCGGGGTTACAATGAGCAGTTCTTC
>TRBJ1-5|TRBV2|TRBD1|-
CASSQTGLNQPQHF
TGTGCCAGCAGCCAGACAGGGTTAAATCAGCCCCAGCATTTT
>TRBJ2-1|TRBV7-7|TRBD2|-
CASSKGSGTSGQNEQFF
TGTGCCAGCAGCAAGGGGTCAGGAACTAGCGGACAAAATGAGCAGTTCTTC
>TRBJ1-1|TRBV30|TRBD1|-
CAWSITGGMNTEAFF
TGTGCCTGGAGTATAACAGGGGGTATGAACACTGAAGCTTTCTTT
>TRBJ2-1|TRBV10-1|TRBD2|-
CASSDTSGSYYNEQFF
TGCGCCAGCAGTGATACTAGCGGGAGTTATTACAATGAGCAGTTCTTC
>TRBJ2-5|TRBV7-9|-|-
CAIRFTGWAGETQYF
TGTGCCATACGTTTTACAGGGTGGGCAGGAGAGACCCAGTACTTC
>TRBJ2-1|TRBV7-9|TRBD2|-
CASLVSGGYNEQFF
TGTGCCAGCTTAGTTAGCGGGGGATACAATGAGCAGTTCTTC
>TRBJ1-1|TRBV5-1|-|-
CASSLAGQNTEAFF
TGCGCCAGCAGCTTGGCCGGACAGAACACTGAAGCTTTCTTT
>TRBJ2-7|TRBV30|TRBD1|-
CAWRDDRGISYEQYF
TGTGCCTGGAGGGATGACAGGGGAATATCCTACGAGCAGTACTTC
>TRBJ1-1|TRBV5-1|TRBD1|once
CASSPDRGTEAFF
TGCGCCAGCAGCCCGGACAGGGGAACTGAAGCTTTCTTT
>TRBJ1-1|TRBV7-3|-|-
CASSMGGRNTEAFF
TGTGCCAGCAGCATGGGGGGTAGGAACACTGAAGCTTTCTTT
>TRBJ1-5|TRBV15|-|once
CATSRGIPTATQGLRQPQHF
TGTGCCACCAGCAGAGGCATACCCACAGCGACTCAGGGGCTGCGTCAGCCCCAGCATTTT
>TRBJ1-5|TRBV6-5|-|-
CASSPTGTTNQPQHF
TGTGCCAGCAGTCCCACCGGGACAACCAATCAGCCCCAGCATTTT
>TRBJ2-1|TRBV20-1|-|-
CSVEAYNEQFF
TGCAGTGTCGAGGCTTACAATGAGCAGTTCTTC
>TRBJ2-7|TRBV6-5|TRBD1|-
CASSYPRQGGYEQYF
TGTGCCAGCAGTTACCCCCGACAGGGTGGGTACGAGCAGTACTTC
>TRBJ2-3|TRBV5-1|-|once
CASSLAPGGPGGTDTQYF
TGCGCCAGCAGCTTGGCCCCCGGGGGGCCTGGTGGCACAGATACGCAGTATTTT
>TRBJ2-3|TRBV13|-|-
CASNENRAATDTQYF
TGTGCCAGCAACGAAAACAGGGCCGCCACAGATACGCAGTATTTT
>TRBJ2-4|TRBV28|-|-
CASSRQAGLAKNIQYF
TGTGCCAGCAGTCGGCAAGCGGGCTTAGCCAAAAACATTCAGTACTTC
>TRBJ1-2|TRBV6-6|-|-
CASSYSGPGSYGYTF
TGTGCCAGCAGTTACTCTGGGCCAGGGTCCTATGGCTACACCTTC
>TRBJ1-1|TRBV4-1|TRBD1|-
CASSQTGQRINTEAFF
TGCGCCAGCAGCCAAACGGGACAGAGAATCAACACTGAAGCTTTCTTT
>TRBJ1-2|TRBV30|-|-
CAWSLRIGQGASYTF
TGTGCCTGGAGTCTTAGGATTGGACAAGGGGCCAGCTACACCTTC
>TRBJ2-7|TRBV9|TRBD2|-
CASSVTRETSYEQYF
TGTGCCAGCAGCGTCACGCGGGAGACCTCCTACGAGCAGTACTTC
>TRBJ2-1|TRBV19|-|-
CASSIVPRNYNEQFF
TGTGCCAGTAGTATAGTACCGCGGAACTACAATGAGCAGTTCTTC
>TRBJ2-7|TRBV4-2|-|-
CASSQDWGSFYEQYF
TGTGCCAGCAGCCAAGATTGGGGCAGCTTCTACGAGCAGTACTTC
>TRBJ1-1|TRBV5-1|TRBD1|-
CASSSDRGQYTEAFF
TGCGCCAGCAGCTCGGACAGGGGACAGTACACTGAAGCTTTCTTT
>TRBJ1-1|TRBV4-1|-|-
CASSPDPAGGAFF
TGCGCCAGCAGCCCAGACCCGGCGGGGGGAGCTTTCTTT
>TRBJ1-2|TRBV2|-|-
CASSVSGIGNYGYTF
TGTGCCAGCAGTGTGTCAGGCATCGGAAACTATGGCTACACCTTC
>TRBJ2-7|TRBV6-5|-|-
CASSYSISPGAYEQYF
TGTGCCAGCAGTTACTCGATATCCCCAGGGGCCTACGAGCAGTACTTC
>TRBJ2-1|TRBV6-6|-|-
CASSYGQPNEQFF
TGTGCCAGCAGTTATGGCCAACCCAATGAGCAGTTCTTC
>TRBJ2-7|TRBV27|-|-
CAAGAYEQYF
TGTGCCGCAGGGGCCTACGAGCAGTACTTC
>TRBJ2-1|TRBV10-3|TRBD2|-
CAIGDYSYNEQFF
TGTGCCATCGGGGACTACTCCTACAATGAGCAGTTCTTC
>TRBJ1-5|TRBV4-1|-|-
CASSQVWGGSYQPQHF
TGCGCCAGCAGCCAAGTTTGGGGGGGAAGCTATCAGCCCCAGCATTTT
>TRBJ2-1|TRBV27|-|-
CASSLRGSYNEQFF
TGTGCCAGCAGTTTAAGAGGCTCCTACAATGAGCAGTTCTTC
>TRBJ2-2|TRBV10-3|-|-
CAISVIANTGELFF
TGTGCCATTAGTGTCATAGCGAACACCGGGGAGCTGTTTTTT
>TRBJ1-5|TRBV7-9|TRBD1|-
CASSLRGTGGGNQPQHF
TGTGCCAGCAGCTTAAGGGGGACAGGGGGCGGCAATCAGCCCCAGCATTTT
>TRBJ1-3|TRBV7-2|TRBD1|-
CASSRDRAGNTIYF
TGTGCCAGCAGCCGTGACAGGGCCGGAAACACCATATATTTT
>TRBJ1-6|TRBV6-1|-|-
CASSEIGAGPNSPLHF
TGTGCCAGCAGTGAAATTGGCGCAGGGCCCAATTCACCCCTCCACTTT
>TRBJ2-5|TRBV10-1|TRBD2|-
CASSHSGGAQETQYF
TGCGCCAGCAGTCATAGCGGGGGGGCCCAAGAGACCCAGTACTTC